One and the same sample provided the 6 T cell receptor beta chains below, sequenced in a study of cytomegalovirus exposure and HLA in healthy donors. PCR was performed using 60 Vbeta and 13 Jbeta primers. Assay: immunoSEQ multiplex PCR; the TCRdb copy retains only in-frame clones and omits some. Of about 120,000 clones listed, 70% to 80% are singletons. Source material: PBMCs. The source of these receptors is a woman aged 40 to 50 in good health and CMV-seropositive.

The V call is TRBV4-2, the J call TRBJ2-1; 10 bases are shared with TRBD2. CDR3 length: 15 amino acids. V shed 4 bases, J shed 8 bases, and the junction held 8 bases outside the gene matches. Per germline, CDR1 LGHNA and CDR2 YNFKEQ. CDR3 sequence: CASSRSGTSVDEQFF. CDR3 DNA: TGTGCCAGCAGCCGATCCGGGACTAGCGTCGATGAGCAGTTCTTC.

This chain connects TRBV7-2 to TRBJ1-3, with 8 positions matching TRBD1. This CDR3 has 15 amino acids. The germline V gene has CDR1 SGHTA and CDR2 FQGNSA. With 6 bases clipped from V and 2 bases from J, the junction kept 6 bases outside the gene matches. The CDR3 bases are TGTGCCAGCAGTTCGGACAGGGTCGCTGGAAACACCATATATTTT. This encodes CASSSDRVAGNTIYF. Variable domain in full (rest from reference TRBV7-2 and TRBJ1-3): GAGVSQSPSNKVTEKGKDVELRCDPISGHTALYWYRQSLGQGLEFLIYFQGNSAPDKSGLPSDRFSAERTGGSVSTLTIQRTQQEDSAVYLCASSSDRVAGNTIYFGEGSWLTVV.

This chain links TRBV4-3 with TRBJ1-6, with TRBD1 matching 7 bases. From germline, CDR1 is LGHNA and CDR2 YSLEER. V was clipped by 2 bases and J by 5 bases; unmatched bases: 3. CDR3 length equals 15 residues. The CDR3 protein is CASSQQGQDNSPLHF. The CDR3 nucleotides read TGCGCCAGCAGCCAACAAGGACAGGATAATTCACCCCTCCACTTT.

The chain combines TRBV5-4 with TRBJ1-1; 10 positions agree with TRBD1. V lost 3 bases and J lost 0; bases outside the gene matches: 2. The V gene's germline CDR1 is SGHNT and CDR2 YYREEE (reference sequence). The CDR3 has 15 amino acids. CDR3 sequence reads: CASSSGQGLNTEAFF. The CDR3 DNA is TGTGCCAGCAGCTCGGGACAGGGGCTGAACACTGAAGCTTTCTTT.

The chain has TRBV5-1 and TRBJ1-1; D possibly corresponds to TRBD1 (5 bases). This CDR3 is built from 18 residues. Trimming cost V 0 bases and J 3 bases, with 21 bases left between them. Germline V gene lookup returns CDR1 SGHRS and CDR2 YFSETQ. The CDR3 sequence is CASSLGPGNTGGDTEAFF. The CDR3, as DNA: TGCGCCAGCAGCTTGGGTCCGGGGAACACCGGAGGGGACACTGAAGCTTTCTTT.

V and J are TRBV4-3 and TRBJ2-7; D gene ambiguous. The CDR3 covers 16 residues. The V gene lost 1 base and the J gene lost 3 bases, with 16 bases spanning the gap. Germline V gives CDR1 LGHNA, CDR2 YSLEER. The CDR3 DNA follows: TGCGCCAGCAGCCAAGGGTACATTGGCCTTAACTACGAGCAGTACTTC. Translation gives CASSQGYIGLNYEQYF.